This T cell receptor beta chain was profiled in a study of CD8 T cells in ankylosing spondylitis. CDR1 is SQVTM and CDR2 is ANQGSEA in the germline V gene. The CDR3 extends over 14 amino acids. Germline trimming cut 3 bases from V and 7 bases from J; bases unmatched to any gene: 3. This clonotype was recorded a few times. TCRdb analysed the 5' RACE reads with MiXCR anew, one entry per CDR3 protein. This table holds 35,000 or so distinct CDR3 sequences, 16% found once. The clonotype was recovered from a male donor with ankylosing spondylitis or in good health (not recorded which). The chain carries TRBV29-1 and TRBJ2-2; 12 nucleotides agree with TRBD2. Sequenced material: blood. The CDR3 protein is CSVDGGLAGGELFF. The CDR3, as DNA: TGCAGCGTTGATGGGGGACTAGCGGGCGGGGAGCTGTTTTTT.